This entry lists 29 T cell receptor beta chains sequenced from one sample in a study of cytomegalovirus exposure and HLA in healthy donors (dated by TCRdb to 2015 to 2018). Library prep was done by the immunoSEQ multiplex PCR assay. For the multiplex PCR, a mixture combining 60 forward primers for TCR Vbeta segments and 13 reverse primers for TCR Jbeta segments was used. TCRdb retrieved this table from immuneACCESS and kept in-frame rearrangements only. Not all clones are present; in checked studies, unresolved V genes account for under half, and no reason is known for the remainder. The sample includes about 150,000 clones, with roughly 82% observed a single time. Of the sample, 5% to 7.5% falls within the top ten clones. Sequences were obtained from PBMCs. Every receptor here comes from a woman aged 50 to 65 in good health and CMV-seropositive.

A single count supports this clone. The chain has TRBV19 and TRBJ1-1; D remains ambiguous. V dropped 5 bases and J dropped 6 bases, with 7 bases sitting between them. Germline loops: CDR1 LNHDA, CDR2 SQIVND (reference sequence). The CDR3 has 11 residues. The CDR3 DNA reads as TGTGCCAGTAGTTGGGCAGCTGAAGCTTTCTTT. Its translation is CASSWAAEAFF. Using reference TRBV19 and TRBJ1-1 for the parts outside the CDR3, the full variable domain is DGGITQSPKYLFRKEGQNVTLSCEQNLNHDAMYWYRQDPGQGLRLIYYSQIVNDFQKGDIAEGYSVSREKKESFPLTVTSAQKNPTAFYLCASSWAAEAFFGQGTRLTVV.

The V and J genes are TRBV2 and TRBJ2-1; 8 bases fit TRBD1. The germline V gene has CDR1 SNHLY and CDR2 FYNNEI. CDR3 length: 14 amino acids. Germline trimming cut 8 bases from V and 0 bases from J; bases unmatched to any gene: 3. The CDR3 coding sequence is TGTGCCAGCGGGGACAGGAGCTCCTACAATGAGCAGTTCTTC. Translated: CASGDRSSYNEQFF.

The CDR3: CASSSLGSGGPDTQYF. In DNA form, the CDR3 reads TGTGCCAGCAGCTCGCTGGGTAGCGGGGGGCCAGATACGCAGTATTTT. V gene TRBV7-9 combines with J gene TRBJ2-3; 10 nucleotides match TRBD2. The germline gives CDR1 SEHNR, CDR2 FQNEAQ (reference sequence). The CDR3 extends over 16 amino acids. After removal of 4 bases from V and 4 bases from J, the junction contained 8 bases not matched to a gene.

This chain links TRBV21-1 with TRBJ2-1; the DNA was not compared with TRBD1, the D call given in the table. TRBV21-1 is a pseudogene locus. This CDR3 comprises 15 residues. The CDR3: CASKPWDRGTNEQFF. CDR3 nucleotides: TGTGCCAGCAAACCGTGGGACAGGGGAACCAATGAGCAGTTCTTC.

Only a few counts were recorded for this clone. This chain links TRBV11-2 with TRBJ2-7, with D perhaps matching TRBD2 (7 bases). The V end was cut by 5 bases, the J end by 2 bases, with 13 bases between. CDR1 and CDR2 from the germline V gene are SGHAT and FQNNGV. The CDR3 has 14 residues. In nucleotides, the CDR3 is TGTGCCAGCAGCCCGGGGAGGGGGACCTACGAGCAGTACTTC. Amino acids: CASSPGRGTYEQYF.

The chain carries TRBV7-9 and TRBJ1-3, with 7 bases that match TRBD1. Trimming took 2 bases from V and 2 from J; bases not matched to a gene: 3. The CDR3 covers 15 residues. Germline CDR1 is SEHNR and CDR2 is FQNEAQ (reference sequence). The DNA of the CDR3 is TGTGCCAGCAGCTTAACCGGGACAGCTGGAAACACCATATATTTT. Amino acids: CASSLTGTAGNTIYF.

The CDR3: CAWGPMGRDTQYF. The CDR3 nucleotides read TGTGCCTGGGGACCCATGGGGCGGGATACGCAGTATTTT. The J gene is TRBJ2-3, the V gene TRBV30, with a tentative D call TRBD1 (5 bases). V shed 5 bases and J shed 6 bases, with 15 bases lying between them. The CDR3 sequence is 13 residues long. The germline V gene encodes CDR1 GTSNPN and CDR2 SVGIG (reference sequence).

V is TRBV5-1 and J is TRBJ2-1; D is ambiguous. CDR1 SGHRS and CDR2 YFSETQ come from the germline V gene. V lost 4 bases to trimming and J lost 5 bases, with 10 bases between them. The CDR3 is made up of 13 amino acids. DNA for the CDR3: TGCGCCAGCAGCATAAACACAAACAATGAGCAGTTCTTC. As protein: CASSINTNNEQFF.

This clone came up a few times. The CDR3 sequence: CASSPRLGGNTEAFF. The CDR3 DNA is TGTGCCAGCAGCCCCAGGCTGGGGGGGAACACTGAAGCTTTCTTT. V and J are TRBV7-9 and TRBJ1-1; perhaps TRBD1 as D (5 bases). This CDR3 is built from 15 residues. The germline V gene has CDR1 SEHNR and CDR2 FQNEAQ (reference sequence). V was trimmed by 5 bases and J by 1 base, leaving 14 bases between them.

This sequence joins TRBV5-6 and TRBJ2-2; 8 nucleotides line up with TRBD1. The V and J ends lost 0 bases and 6 bases, in that order; junction bases with no gene match: 4. Germline CDR1 and CDR2: SGHDT and YYEEEE. This CDR3 has 15 amino acids. The CDR3 nucleotides read TGTGCCAGCAGCTTGGACAGGGGGGAGTCCGGGGAGCTGTTTTTT. Translated: CASSLDRGESGELFF.

This chain uses TRBV7-2 with TRBJ2-3, with D perhaps TRBD1 (5 bases). Germline CDR1 and CDR2: SGHTA and FQGNSA. The CDR3 sequence is 14 residues long. The germline V and J ends were trimmed by 2 bases and 6 bases, with 12 bases remaining between them. The CDR3 protein is CASSLLGHTDTQYF. Here the CDR3 DNA reads TGTGCCAGCAGCTTATTGGGGCACACTGATACGCAGTATTTT. The full variable domain, completed using reference TRBV7-2 and TRBJ2-3, is GAGVSQSPSNKVTEKGKDVELRCDPISGHTALYWYRQSLGQGLEFLIYFQGNSAPDKSGLPSDRFSAERTGGSVSTLTIQRTQQEDSAVYLCASSLLGHTDTQYFGPGTRLTVL.

This chain joins TRBV2 and TRBJ1-4; D remains ambiguous. Germline lookup yields CDR1 SNHLY and CDR2 FYNNEI. Deletions cut 2 bases from V and 7 bases from J, with 11 bases between. CDR3 length: 14 amino acids. The CDR3 sequence is CASSERQASEKLFF. CDR3 nucleotides: TGTGCCAGCAGTGAACGGCAGGCTTCTGAAAAACTGTTTTTT.

The chain joins TRBV12-5 to TRBJ1-3; D is unresolved. Germline V CDR1 and CDR2: LGHNT, FRNRAP. V lost 1 base and J lost 4, with 5 bases in between. The CDR3 spans 13 residues. The CDR3 here is CASGLGVGNTIYF. As DNA, the CDR3 is TGTGCTAGTGGTTTGGGCGTAGGAAACACCATATATTTT. Using reference TRBV12-5 and TRBJ1-3 for the parts outside the CDR3, the full variable domain is DARVTQTPRHKVTEMGQEVTMRCQPILGHNTVFWYRQTMMQGLELLAYFRNRAPLDDSGMPKDRFSAEMPDATLATLKIQPSEPRDSAVYFCASGLGVGNTIYFGEGSWLTVV.

This chain joins TRBV9 and TRBJ2-3; a possible D gene is TRBD2 (7 bases). The V and J ends lost 0 bases and 4 bases respectively, with 15 bases between them. The germline gives CDR1 SGDLS, CDR2 YYNGEE. This CDR3 is built from 16 residues. The CDR3 coding sequence is TGTGCCAGCAGCGTAGGCGGAGGGGGGGCATCAGATACGCAGTATTTT. Protein: CASSVGGGGASDTQYF.

This clone was detected once. The sample contains more than one DNA sequence encoding this CDR3. CDR3 residues: CASSVGVGGYEQYF. CDR3 nucleotide sequence: TGTGCCAGCAGCGTAGGTGTCGGGGGGTACGAGCAGTACTTC. The genes are TRBV9 and TRBJ2-7; 7 positions agree with TRBD2. CDR1 is SGDLS, CDR2 YYNGEE, per germline. The J segment lost 4 bases and the V segment lost 0 bases, leaving 4 bases of the junction unmatched. The CDR3 contains 14 residues.

This chain links TRBV11-2 with TRBJ2-7; D gene unclear. Trimming took off 4 bases at V and 2 bases at J, with 18 bases between the two ends. Germline loops: CDR1 SGHAT, CDR2 FQNNGV. The CDR3 has 16 residues. The CDR3 sequence: CASSSSTLSSTYEQYF. CDR3 DNA sequence: TGTGCCAGCAGCTCCTCGACTTTAAGCAGCACCTACGAGCAGTACTTC. Looking up the rest from reference TRBV11-2 and TRBJ2-7 gives the full variable domain: EAGVAQSPRYKIIEKRQSVAFWCNPISGHATLYWYQQILGQGPKLLIQFQNNGVVDDSQLPKDRFSAERLKGVDSTLKIQPAKLEDSAVYLCASSSSTLSSTYEQYFGPGTRLTVT.

The chain uses TRBV28 and TRBJ1-3; maybe TRBD1 (6 bases). The CDR3 spans 14 residues. Per the germline V gene, CDR1 is MDHEN and CDR2 is SYDVKM. The V end was cut by 6 bases, the J end by 3 bases, with 12 bases between. CDR3 loop: CASSYPTGGNTIYF. The CDR3, as DNA: TGTGCCAGCAGCTACCCGACAGGTGGAAACACCATATATTTT.

The chain employs TRBV5-4 and TRBJ2-7; TRBD2 matches 10 bases. The CDR3 has 15 residues. V lost 1 base and J lost 1; bases outside the gene matches: 2. CDR1 and CDR2 from the germline V gene are SGHNT and YYREEE (reference sequence). CDR3 nucleotide sequence: TGTGCCAGCAGCTTGAGTAGCGGGAGGTCCTACGAGCAGTACTTC. This codes for CASSLSSGRSYEQYF.

This clone was observed once. The chain recombines TRBV30 with TRBJ2-7, with TRBD1 identical over 9 bases. Per germline, CDR1 GTSNPN and CDR2 SVGIG (reference sequence). The V segment lost 4 bases and the J segment 3 bases; nucleotides outside the gene matches: 4. CDR3 length: 13 amino acids. The DNA of the CDR3 is TGTGCCTGGATGAGACAGGGGGGCTACGAGCAGTACTTC. This gives the protein CAWMRQGGYEQYF.

The chain links TRBV9 to TRBJ2-7, with 7 nucleotides matching TRBD1. The V gene end was trimmed by 0 bases and the J gene end by 2 bases; junction bases not matched to a gene: 5. Per germline, CDR1 SGDLS and CDR2 YYNGEE. CDR3 size: 15 residues. The CDR3 loop is CASSVEGQPPYEQYF. DNA of the CDR3: TGTGCCAGCAGCGTAGAGGGACAGCCCCCCTACGAGCAGTACTTC.

This chain links TRBV27 with TRBJ1-1; 7 nucleotides line up with TRBD1. Germline CDR1 is MNHEY and CDR2 is SMNVEV (reference sequence). Trimming removed 5 bases from V and 5 bases from J; junction bases left unmatched: 8. The CDR3 has 14 amino acids. In DNA form, the CDR3 reads TGTGCCAGCAGTATGCGGCAGGGGGGAACTGAAGCTTTCTTT. Its translation is CASSMRQGGTEAFF.

The genes are TRBV6-5 and TRBJ2-1, with TRBD2 matching 15 bases. The CDR3 is 13 amino acids. Looked up from germline, CDR1 is MNHEY and CDR2 is SVGAGI. J gave up 13 bases and V 5 bases, and 3 bases lay outside the gene matches. The CDR3 nucleotides read TGTGCCAGCAGTGGACTAGCGGGGGGGATACAGTTCTTC. Translated, it gives CASSGLAGGIQFF.

CDR3 DNA sequence: TGTGCCACGGACCCGGGACAGGGCACGGGAGAGCAGTACTTC. Its protein is CATDPGQGTGEQYF. The gene calls are TRBV10-3 and TRBJ2-7; 9 nucleotides match TRBD1. The germline V gene has CDR1 ENHRY and CDR2 SYGVKD. The CDR3 sequence is 14 residues long. With 10 bases clipped from V and 7 bases from J, the junction kept 14 bases outside the gene matches.

CDR3 amino acids: CAWSVLTLGSPQYF. The CDR3 DNA follows: TGTGCCTGGAGTGTATTGACCCTGGGCAGCCCGCAGTATTTT. V and J are TRBV30 and TRBJ2-3; no reliable D call. Germline V lookup: CDR1 GTSNPN, CDR2 SVGIG (reference sequence). This CDR3 has 14 residues. Trimming removed 0 bases at V and 10 bases at J, with 17 bases between.

CDR3 protein: CASRGTGVSPLHF. In nucleotides, the CDR3 is TGTGCCAGCAGAGGGACAGGGGTTTCACCCCTCCACTTT. The genes are TRBV6-6 and TRBJ1-6; 10 bases map to TRBD1. Germline loops: CDR1 MNHNY, CDR2 SVGAGI (reference sequence). With V trimmed by 6 bases and J by 9 bases, 2 bases remained unmatched. The CDR3 is 13 amino acids.

The V gene is TRBV9, the J gene TRBJ2-3; D possibly corresponds to TRBD2 (6 bases). The CDR3 runs to 17 residues. Germline V gene data show CDR1 as SGDLS and CDR2 as YYNGEE. Trimming removed 0 bases at V and 2 bases at J, with 16 bases between. The CDR3 sequence: CASSVGGGGTFTDTQYF. The CDR3, as DNA: TGTGCCAGCAGCGTAGGGGGCGGAGGGACTTTCACAGATACGCAGTATTTT.

This chain links TRBV5-6 with TRBJ2-7, with D possibly TRBD1 on 5 matching bases. The CDR3 is 13 amino acids. The V gene's germline CDR1 is SGHDT and CDR2 YYEEEE. Trimming removed 3 bases from V and 2 bases from J, with 9 bases in between. CDR3 sequence: CASSSRVPYEQYF. CDR3 nucleotides: TGTGCCAGCAGCTCCAGGGTACCCTACGAGCAGTACTTC.

V is TRBV5-4 and J is TRBJ2-1; perhaps TRBD2 as D (6 bases). The germline V gene encodes CDR1 SGHNT and CDR2 YYREEE (reference sequence). The CDR3 is 16 residues long. V was pared by 0 bases and J by 0 bases, with 10 bases between. In DNA form, the CDR3 reads TGTGCCAGCAGCTTGGAATTAGCGGTCTCCTACAATGAGCAGTTCTTC. Protein product: CASSLELAVSYNEQFF.

This rearrangement joins TRBV4-1 to TRBJ2-1; 11 bases align to TRBD2. The germline V gene encodes CDR1 MGHRA and CDR2 YSYEKL. With 0 bases clipped from V and 8 bases from J, the junction kept 9 bases outside the gene matches. CDR3 length: 17 amino acids. The CDR3 reads CASSQDQSSGGAYEQFF. The CDR3 bases are TGCGCCAGCAGCCAAGATCAGAGTAGCGGGGGGGCATATGAGCAGTTCTTC.